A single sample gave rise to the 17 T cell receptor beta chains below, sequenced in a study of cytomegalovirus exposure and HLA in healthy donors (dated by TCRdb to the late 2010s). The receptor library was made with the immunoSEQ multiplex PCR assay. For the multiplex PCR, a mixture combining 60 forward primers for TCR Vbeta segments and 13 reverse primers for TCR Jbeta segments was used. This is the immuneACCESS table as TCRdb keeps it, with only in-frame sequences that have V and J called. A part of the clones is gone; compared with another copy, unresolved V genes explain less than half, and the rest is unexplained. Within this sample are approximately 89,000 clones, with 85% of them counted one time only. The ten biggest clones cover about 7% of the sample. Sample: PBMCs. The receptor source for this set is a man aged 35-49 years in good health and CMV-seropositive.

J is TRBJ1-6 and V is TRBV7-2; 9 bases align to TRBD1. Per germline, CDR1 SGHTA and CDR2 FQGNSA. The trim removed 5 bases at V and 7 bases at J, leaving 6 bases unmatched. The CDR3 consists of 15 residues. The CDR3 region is CASSGDRERNSPLHF. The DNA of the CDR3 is TGTGCCAGCAGCGGGGACAGGGAAAGAAATTCACCCCTCCACTTT.

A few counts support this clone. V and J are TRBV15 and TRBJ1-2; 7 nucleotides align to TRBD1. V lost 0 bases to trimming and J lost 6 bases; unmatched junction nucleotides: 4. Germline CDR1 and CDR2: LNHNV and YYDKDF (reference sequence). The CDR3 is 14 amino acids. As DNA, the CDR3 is TGTGCCACCAGCAGAGATGGTACAGGGGATGGCTACACCTTC. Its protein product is CATSRDGTGDGYTF.

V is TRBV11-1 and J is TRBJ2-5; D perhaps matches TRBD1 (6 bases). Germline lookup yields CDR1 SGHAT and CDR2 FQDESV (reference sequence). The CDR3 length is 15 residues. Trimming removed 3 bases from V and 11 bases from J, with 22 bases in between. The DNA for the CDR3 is TGTGCCAGCAGCTTTCCGGGACAAACTCTCAGGGAGCAGTACTTC. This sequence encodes CASSFPGQTLREQYF.

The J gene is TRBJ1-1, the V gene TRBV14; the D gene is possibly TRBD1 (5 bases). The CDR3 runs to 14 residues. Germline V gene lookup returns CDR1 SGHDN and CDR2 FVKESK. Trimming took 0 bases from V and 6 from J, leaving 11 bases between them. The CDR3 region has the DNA TGTGCCAGCAGCCAAGAGTTGTGGGGGGCTGAAGCTTTCTTT. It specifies CASSQELWGAEAFF.

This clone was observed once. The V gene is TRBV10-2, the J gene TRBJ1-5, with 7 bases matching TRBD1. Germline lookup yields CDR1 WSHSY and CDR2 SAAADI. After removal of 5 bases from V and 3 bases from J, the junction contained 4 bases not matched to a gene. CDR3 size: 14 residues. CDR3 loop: CASSWDRDNQPQHF. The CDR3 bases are TGCGCCAGCAGTTGGGACAGAGACAATCAGCCCCAGCATTTT.

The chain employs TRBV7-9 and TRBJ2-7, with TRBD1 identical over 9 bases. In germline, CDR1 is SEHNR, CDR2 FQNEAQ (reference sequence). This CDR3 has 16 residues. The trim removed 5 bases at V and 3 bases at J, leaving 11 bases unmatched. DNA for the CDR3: TGTGCCAGCAGCCCGAACAGGGGGCGGAAAATCTACGAGCAGTACTTC. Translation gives CASSPNRGRKIYEQYF.

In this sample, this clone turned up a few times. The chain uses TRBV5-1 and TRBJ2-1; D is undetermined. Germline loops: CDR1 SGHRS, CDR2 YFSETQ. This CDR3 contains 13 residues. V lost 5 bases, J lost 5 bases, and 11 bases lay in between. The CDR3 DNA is TGCGCCAGCAGAGGCGGCGGCCACAATGAGCAGTTCTTC. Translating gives CASRGGGHNEQFF.

DNA for the CDR3: TGCGCCAGCAGCTTAAGGATTAGCGGGGGCTCTAGCACAGATACGCAGTATTTT. Its protein is CASSLRISGGSSTDTQYF. This chain connects TRBV5-1 to TRBJ2-3, with 9 positions matching TRBD2. The CDR3 sequence is 18 residues long. Germline CDR1 is SGHRS and CDR2 is YFSETQ. Trimming took 2 bases from V and 0 from J; bases not matched to a gene: 10.

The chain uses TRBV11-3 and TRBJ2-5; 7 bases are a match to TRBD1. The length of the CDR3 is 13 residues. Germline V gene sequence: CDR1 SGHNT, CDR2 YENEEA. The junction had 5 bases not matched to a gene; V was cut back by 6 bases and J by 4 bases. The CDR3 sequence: CASSDRALETQYF. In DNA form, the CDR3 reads TGTGCCAGCAGTGACAGGGCGCTAGAGACCCAGTACTTC.

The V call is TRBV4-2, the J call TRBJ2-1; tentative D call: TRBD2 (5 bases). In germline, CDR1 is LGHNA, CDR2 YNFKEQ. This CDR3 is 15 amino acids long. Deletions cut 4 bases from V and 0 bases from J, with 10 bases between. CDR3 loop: CASSPSGSSYNEQFF. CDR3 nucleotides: TGTGCCAGCAGCCCGAGTGGGAGCTCCTACAATGAGCAGTTCTTC.

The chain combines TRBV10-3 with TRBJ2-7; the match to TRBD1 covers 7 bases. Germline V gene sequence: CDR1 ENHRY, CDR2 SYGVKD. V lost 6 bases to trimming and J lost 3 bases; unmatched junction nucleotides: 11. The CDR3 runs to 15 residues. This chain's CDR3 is CAIRKGPTGFYEQYF. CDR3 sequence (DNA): TGTGCCATCAGGAAGGGGCCGACAGGGTTCTACGAGCAGTACTTC.

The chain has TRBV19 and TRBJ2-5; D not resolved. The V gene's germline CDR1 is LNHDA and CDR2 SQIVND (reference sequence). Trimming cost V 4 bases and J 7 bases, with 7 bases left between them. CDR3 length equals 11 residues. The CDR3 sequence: CASSSHGTQYF. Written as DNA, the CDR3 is TGTGCCAGTAGTAGCCACGGGACCCAGTACTTC.

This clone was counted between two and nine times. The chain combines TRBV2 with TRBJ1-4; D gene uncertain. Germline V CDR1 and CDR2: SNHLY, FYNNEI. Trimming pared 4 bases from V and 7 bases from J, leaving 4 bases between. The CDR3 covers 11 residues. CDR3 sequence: CASSGAEKLFF. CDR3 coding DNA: TGTGCCAGCAGTGGGGCTGAAAAACTGTTTTTT. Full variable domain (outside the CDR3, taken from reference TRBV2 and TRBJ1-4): EPEVTQTPSHQVTQMGQEVILRCVPISNHLYFYWYRQILGQKVEFLVSFYNNEISEKSEIFDDQFSVERPDGSNFTLKIRSTKLEDSAMYFCASSGAEKLFFGSGTQLSVL.

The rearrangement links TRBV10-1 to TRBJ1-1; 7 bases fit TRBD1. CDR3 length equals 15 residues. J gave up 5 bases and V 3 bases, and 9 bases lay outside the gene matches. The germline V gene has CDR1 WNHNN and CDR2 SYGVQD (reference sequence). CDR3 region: CASSERGRGNTEAFF. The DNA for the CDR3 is TGCGCCAGCAGTGAAAGAGGCAGGGGGAATACTGAAGCTTTCTTT.

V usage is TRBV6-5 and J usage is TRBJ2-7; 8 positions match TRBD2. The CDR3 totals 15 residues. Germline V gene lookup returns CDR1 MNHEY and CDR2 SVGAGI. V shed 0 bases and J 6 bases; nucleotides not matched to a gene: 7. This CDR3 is CASSYSGAGVREQYF. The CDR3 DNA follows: TGTGCCAGCAGTTACTCGGGAGCGGGAGTTCGCGAGCAGTACTTC.

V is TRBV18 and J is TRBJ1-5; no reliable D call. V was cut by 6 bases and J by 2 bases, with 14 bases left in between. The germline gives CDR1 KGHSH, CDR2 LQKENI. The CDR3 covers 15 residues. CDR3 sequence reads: CASSPGGFGNQPQHF. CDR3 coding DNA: TGTGCCAGCTCTCCTGGAGGTTTCGGCAATCAGCCCCAGCATTTT.

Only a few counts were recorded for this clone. In DNA form, the CDR3 reads TGTGCCAGCAGTGACGAGAGTTTTAACTATGGCTACACCTTC. It is translated as CASSDESFNYGYTF. The chain links TRBV2 to TRBJ1-2; unclear D gene. Trimming removed 3 bases at V and 1 base at J, with 9 bases between. This CDR3 contains 14 residues. Germline CDR1 and CDR2: SNHLY and FYNNEI.